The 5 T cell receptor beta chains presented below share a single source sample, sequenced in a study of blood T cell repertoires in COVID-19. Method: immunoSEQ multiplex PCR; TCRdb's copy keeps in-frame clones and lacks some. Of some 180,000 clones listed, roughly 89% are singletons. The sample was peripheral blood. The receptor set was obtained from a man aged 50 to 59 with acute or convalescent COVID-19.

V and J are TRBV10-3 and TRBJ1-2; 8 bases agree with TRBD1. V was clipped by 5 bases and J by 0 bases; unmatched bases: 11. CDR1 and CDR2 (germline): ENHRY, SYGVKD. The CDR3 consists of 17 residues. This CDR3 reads CAISPGTGREPNYGYTF. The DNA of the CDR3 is TGTGCCATCAGTCCTGGGACAGGCCGTGAACCTAACTATGGCTACACCTTC.

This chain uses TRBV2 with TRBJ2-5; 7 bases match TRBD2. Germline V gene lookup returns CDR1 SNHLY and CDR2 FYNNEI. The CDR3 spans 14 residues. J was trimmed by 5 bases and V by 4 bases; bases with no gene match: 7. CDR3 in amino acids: CASSAGGKGETQYF. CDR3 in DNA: TGTGCCAGCAGTGCCGGGGGGAAGGGGGAGACCCAGTACTTC.

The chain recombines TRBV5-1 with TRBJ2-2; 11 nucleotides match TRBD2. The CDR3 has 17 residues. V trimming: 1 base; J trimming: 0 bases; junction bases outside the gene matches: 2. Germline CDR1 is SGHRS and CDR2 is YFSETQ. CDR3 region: CASSLTSGGSNTGELFF. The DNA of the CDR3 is TGCGCCAGCAGCTTGACTAGCGGGGGATCGAACACCGGGGAGCTGTTTTTT.

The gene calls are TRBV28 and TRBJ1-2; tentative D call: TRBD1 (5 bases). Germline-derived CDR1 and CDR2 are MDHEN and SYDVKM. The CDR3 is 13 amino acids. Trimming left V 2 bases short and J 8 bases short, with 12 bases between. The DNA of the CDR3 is TGTGCCAGCAGTTTAATGGCAGGGCGAGGCTACACCTTC. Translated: CASSLMAGRGYTF.

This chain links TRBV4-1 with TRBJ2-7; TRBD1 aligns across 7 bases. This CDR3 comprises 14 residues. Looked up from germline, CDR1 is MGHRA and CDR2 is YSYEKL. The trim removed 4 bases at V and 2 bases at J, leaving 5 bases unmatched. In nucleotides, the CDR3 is TGCGCCAGCAGCCTCCGGACAGGAACCTACGAGCAGTACTTC. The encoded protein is CASSLRTGTYEQYF.